A selection of T cell receptor beta chains follows, all from one sample in a study of T-cell reconstitution after alpha-beta-depleted transplantation in children. MiXCR, applied by TCRdb to the PCR reads, yields one record per CDR3 protein. This table holds over 150,000 distinct CDR3 sequences, 6.5% to 7.5% found once. This specimen consisted of PBMCs from the stem cell graft donor, obtained from the stem cell graft. These receptors came from a human donor who donated a stem cell graft to a child with Wiskott-Aldrich syndrome. The CDR3 runs from the conserved cysteine through the conserved F or W. D genes are given only for firm matches. Clone size is shown for a subset of rows, as once, few, many or a class of expanded clone.

TRBJ2-7	many	TRBD2	TRBV11-2	CASSLVFLAGDENEQYF	TGTGCCAGCAGCTTAGTTTTCCTAGCGGGAGACGAAAACGAGCAGTACTTC
TRBJ1-2	many	.	TRBV29-1	CSVEEGISYYGYTF	TGCAGCGTTGAGGAGGGGATCAGTTACTATGGCTACACCTTC
TRBJ1-1	many	.	TRBV20-1	CSARYFGRTPNTEAFF	TGCAGTGCTAGATATTTCGGGCGGACCCCGAACACTGAAGCTTTCTTT
TRBJ2-5	many	TRBD1	TRBV25-1	CASSLGQGMETQYF	TGTGCCAGCAGTCTGGGACAGGGGATGGAGACCCAGTACTTC
TRBJ1-2	many	TRBD1	TRBV5-1	CASSPRTGEASGYTF	TGCGCCAGCAGCCCGAGGACAGGGGAAGCTAGTGGCTACACCTTC
TRBJ2-1	many	.	TRBV6-2/TRBV6-3	CASSYSAGPYNEQFF	TGTGCCAGCAGTTACTCTGCGGGACCCTACAATGAGCAGTTCTTC
TRBJ1-5	few	.	TRBV18	CASSPDADFRQPQHF	TGTGCCAGCTCACCGGACGCTGACTTTCGTCAGCCCCAGCATTTT
TRBJ2-3	few	TRBD2	TRBV7-9	CASSNQESSGGITDTQYF	TGTGCCAGCAGCAACCAAGAGAGTAGCGGGGGGATCACAGATACGCAGTATTTT
TRBJ2-7	many	.	TRBV11-2	CASSLTEGGSYEQYF	TGTGCCAGCAGCTTAACTGAGGGGGGCTCCTACGAGCAGTACTTC
TRBJ1-3	many	.	TRBV10-2	CASSVQVPSGNTIYF	TGCGCCAGCAGTGTTCAGGTCCCCTCTGGAAACACCATATATTTT
TRBJ1-1	many	TRBD1	TRBV10-3	CAIRPGQGDTEAFF	TGTGCCATCAGGCCCGGACAGGGAGACACTGAAGCTTTCTTT
TRBJ2-7	few	TRBD1	TRBV3-1	CASSQWDRGHEQYF	TGTGCCAGCAGCCAATGGGACAGGGGCCACGAGCAGTACTTC
TRBJ2-5	few	.	TRBV6-2/TRBV6-3	CASSPFRRETQYF	TGTGCCAGCAGTCCCTTTCGGCGAGAGACCCAGTACTTC
TRBJ1-1	few	.	TRBV5-5	CASSLANGDTEAFF	TGTGCCAGCAGCTTAGCCAATGGCGATACTGAAGCTTTCTTT
TRBJ1-5	many	.	TRBV6-1	CASGAREGQPQHF	TGTGCCAGCGGGGCCAGGGAGGGTCAGCCCCAGCATTTT
TRBJ1-5	many	.	TRBV20-1	CSATRDTYNQPQHF	TGCAGTGCTACCCGGGACACATACAATCAGCCCCAGCATTTT
TRBJ2-7	many	.	TRBV6-5	CASSYPTSREQYF	TGTGCCAGCAGTTACCCGACATCAAGGGAGCAGTACTTC
TRBJ2-5	.	.	TRBV20-1	CSARLRGSQETQYF	TGCAGTGCTAGACTTCGGGGAAGCCAAGAGACCCAGTACTTC
TRBJ2-2	.	.	TRBV6-2/TRBV6-3	CASSYPGLRRDTGELFF	TGTGCCAGCAGTTATCCGGGACTCCGACGGGACACCGGGGAGCTGTTTTTT
TRBJ2-5	few	.	TRBV30	CAWSLGGQETQYF	TGTGCCTGGAGTCTAGGGGGCCAAGAGACCCAGTACTTC
TRBJ2-2	few	.	TRBV30	CAWRFHRTLGHGELFF	TGTGCCTGGAGGTTTCATAGGACTCTGGGTCACGGGGAGCTGTTTTTT
TRBJ2-1	.	.	TRBV14	CASTKGRLGWNEQFF	TGTGCCAGCACGAAGGGCCGGTTAGGCTGGAATGAGCAGTTCTTC
TRBJ1-2	.	.	TRBV28	CASSLVERTFYGYTF	TGTGCCAGCAGTTTAGTTGAAAGGACTTTCTATGGCTACACCTTC
TRBJ2-1	few	TRBD1	TRBV20-1	CSASTGGTYNEQFF	TGCAGTGCATCGACAGGGGGCACGTACAATGAGCAGTTCTTC
TRBJ2-1	many	TRBD1	TRBV6-5	CASSYPGTGANEQFF	TGTGCCAGCAGTTACCCCGGGACAGGGGCCAATGAGCAGTTCTTC
TRBJ2-1	many	.	TRBV6-5	CASSYQTGHGSYNEQFF	TGTGCCAGCAGTTACCAAACCGGACATGGCTCTTACAATGAGCAGTTCTTC
TRBJ2-3	many	.	TRBV5-6	CASSYGLSGGLRTQYF	TGTGCCAGCAGCTATGGACTCTCCGGGGGATTACGGACGCAGTATTTT
TRBJ1-5	few	.	TRBV12-3/TRBV12-4	CASSPGGGISNQPQHF	TGTGCCAGCAGCCCGGGTGGGGGTATTAGCAATCAGCCCCAGCATTTT
TRBJ1-2	many	TRBD1	TRBV12-3/TRBV12-4	CASSLSRTGEGYTF	TGTGCCAGCAGTTTAAGTCGGACAGGGGAAGGCTACACCTTC
TRBJ1-4	many	.	TRBV10-3	CAISDGPRGREKLFF	TGTGCCATCAGTGATGGGCCCCGGGGGAGAGAAAAACTGTTTTTT
TRBJ2-6	many	.	TRBV5-1	CASSLVSGPGANVLTF	TGCGCCAGCAGCTTGGTCTCCGGGCCTGGGGCCAACGTCCTGACTTTC
TRBJ2-7	many	.	TRBV28	CASSLDEYEQYF	TGTGCCAGCAGCCTTGATGAATACGAGCAGTACTTC
TRBJ2-1	.	.	TRBV7-2	CASSPDWSSYNEQFF	TGTGCCAGCAGCCCCGACTGGAGCTCCTACAATGAGCAGTTCTTC